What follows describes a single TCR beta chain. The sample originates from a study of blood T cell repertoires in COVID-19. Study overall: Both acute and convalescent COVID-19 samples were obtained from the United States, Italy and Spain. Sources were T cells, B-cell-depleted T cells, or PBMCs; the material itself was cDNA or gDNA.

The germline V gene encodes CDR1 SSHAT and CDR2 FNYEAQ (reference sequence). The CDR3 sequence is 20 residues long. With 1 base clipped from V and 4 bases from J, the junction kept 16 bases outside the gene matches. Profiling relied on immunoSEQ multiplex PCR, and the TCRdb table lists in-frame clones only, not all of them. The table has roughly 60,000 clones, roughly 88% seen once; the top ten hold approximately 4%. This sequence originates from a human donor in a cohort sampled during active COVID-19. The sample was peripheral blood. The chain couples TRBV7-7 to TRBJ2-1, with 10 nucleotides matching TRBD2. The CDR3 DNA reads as TGTGCCAGCAGCTTAGTTAGGGTAAGTAAGACTAGCGGGCCTTACAATGAGCAGTTCTTC. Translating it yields CASSLVRVSKTSGPYNEQFF.